This T cell receptor beta chain appears in the sequencing data of a study of blood T cells in healthy people across ages. A second PCR, run for about 7 to 12 cycles, used a sample-barcoded 5' primer plus a J-beta primer mix. TCRdb re-called the 5' RACE reads with MiXCR, one entry per CDR3 protein. The sample has 800,000 or so distinct CDR3 sequences, around a quarter seen once. There are a few counts of this clonotype. Samples had at least 6 million PBMCs isolated from them. The CDR3 covers 15 residues. The ends lost 3 bases at V and 2 bases at J; junction bases unmatched: 5. Germline V gene lookup returns CDR1 SEHNR and CDR2 FQNEAQ (reference sequence). The sample also formed part of further work on T cells of mothers and their children.

Input material: blood. This chain uses TRBV7-9 with TRBJ2-5; 8 positions agree with TRBD1. This receptor was identified in a boy aged 5-17 years in good health. CDR3 coding DNA: TGTGCCAGCAGCTTCGGGACAGGTATTCAAGAGACCCAGTACTTC. Protein product: CASSFGTGIQETQYF.